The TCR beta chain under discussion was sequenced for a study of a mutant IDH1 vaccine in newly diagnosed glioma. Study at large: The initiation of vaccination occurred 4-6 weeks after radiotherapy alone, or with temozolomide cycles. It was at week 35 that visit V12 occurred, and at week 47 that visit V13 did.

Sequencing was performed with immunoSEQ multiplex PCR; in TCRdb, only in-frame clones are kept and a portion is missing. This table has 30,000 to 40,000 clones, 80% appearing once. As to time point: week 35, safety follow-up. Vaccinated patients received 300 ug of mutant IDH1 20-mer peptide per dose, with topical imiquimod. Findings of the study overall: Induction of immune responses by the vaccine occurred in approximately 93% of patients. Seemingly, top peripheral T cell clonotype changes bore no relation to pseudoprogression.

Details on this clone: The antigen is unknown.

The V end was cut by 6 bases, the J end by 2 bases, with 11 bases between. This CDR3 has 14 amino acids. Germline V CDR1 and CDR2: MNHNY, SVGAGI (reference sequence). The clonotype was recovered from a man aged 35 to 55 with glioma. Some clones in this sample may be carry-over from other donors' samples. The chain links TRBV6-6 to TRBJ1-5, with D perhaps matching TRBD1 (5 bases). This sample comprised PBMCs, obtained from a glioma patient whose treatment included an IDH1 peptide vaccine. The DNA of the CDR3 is TGTGCCAGCAGCCGTGACAGAGGCAATCAGCCCCAGCATTTT. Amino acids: CASSRDRGNQPQHF.